This T cell receptor (beta chain) appears in the sequencing data of a study of early T cells in non-severe SARS-CoV-2 infection. As for the study in general: Sequenced material consisted of bulk RNA (from unsorted whole blood), and chains were unpaired.

Study conclusions and caveats: Anti-spike CD8 responses were favored by VDJdb matching, which missed private and CD4 specificities.

A few counts support this clonotype. Its antigen is unidentified. The TCR library protocol attached unique molecular identifiers to the individual cDNA molecules. TCRdb ran MiXCR on the 5' RACE reads and lists one entry per CDR3 protein. The sample records about 83,000 distinct CDR3 sequences, roughly 15% being singletons. V lost 0 bases, J lost 6 bases, and 24 bases lay in between. CDR3 length equals 19 residues. Germline V gives CDR1 KGHSH, CDR2 LQKENI. What was sequenced was whole blood. The clonotype was recovered from an adult who was a healthcare worker with PCR-confirmed SARS-CoV-2 infection or an uninfected control (not recorded which). The V call is TRBV18, the J call TRBJ1-5, with a weak D call TRBD1 (6 bases). In DNA form, the CDR3 reads TGTGCCAGCTCACCACCTGTAGGTGCCGGGGGGCGCCTGAGTCAGCCCCAGCATTTT. The encoded protein is CASSPPVGAGGRLSQPQHF.